These 5 T cell receptor beta chains originate from one sample sequenced in a study of OX40 agonist ivuxolimab in advanced cancers. The table came from immunoSEQ multiplex PCR; TCRdb's copy has only in-frame clones and leaves some out. The repertoire consists of 78,000 or so clones, with almost 95% occurring once and the leading ten covering approximately 2.9%. This specimen consisted of CD4+ or CD8+ T cells sorted from blood, obtained in a trial of the OX40 agonist ivuxolimab. The receptor set was obtained from an adult with an advanced solid tumor such as melanoma, head and neck, liver or kidney cancer.

The gene calls are TRBV2 and TRBJ2-1; 12 nucleotides agree with TRBD2. There are 17 residues in the CDR3. The germline CDR1 and CDR2 sequences are SNHLY and FYNNEI. V gave up 2 bases and J gave up 10 bases; unmatched junction bases: 12. The CDR3 region is CASSESAASGGAGEQFF. The CDR3 DNA reads TGTGCCAGCAGTGAAAGTGCGGCTAGCGGGGGGGCGGGAGAGCAGTTCTTC.

The chain recombines TRBV19 with TRBJ1-1; 7 bases align to TRBD1. Germline lookup yields CDR1 LNHDA and CDR2 SQIVND (reference sequence). Trimming removed 4 bases from V and 4 bases from J; junction bases left unmatched: 9. The CDR3 totals 15 residues. The CDR3 DNA sequence: TGTGCCAGTAGTACCTCCACAGGGGCGGCCACTGAAGCTTTCTTT. Translating gives CASSTSTGAATEAFF. Full variable domain (outside the CDR3, taken from reference TRBV19 and TRBJ1-1): DGGITQSPKYLFRKEGQNVTLSCEQNLNHDAMYWYRQDPGQGLRLIYYSQIVNDFQKGDIAEGYSVSREKKESFPLTVTSAQKNPTAFYLCASSTSTGAATEAFFGQGTRLTVV.

The chain carries TRBV6-5 and TRBJ1-2; D is unresolved. V was clipped by 8 bases and J by 3 bases, with 16 bases between them. The CDR3 has 14 amino acids. In germline, CDR1 is MNHEY, CDR2 SVGAGI. This CDR3 is CASAGGWMDYGYTF. The DNA for the CDR3 is TGTGCCAGCGCTGGTGGGTGGATGGACTATGGCTACACCTTC.

This sequence joins TRBV28 and TRBJ2-1, with TRBD2 matching over 8 bases. Trimming removed 10 bases from V and 4 bases from J; junction bases left unmatched: 0. CDR1 and CDR2 from the germline V gene are MDHEN and SYDVKM. The CDR3 runs to 11 residues. The CDR3 region is CATSGYNEQFF. In DNA form, the CDR3 reads TGTGCCACTAGCGGGTACAATGAGCAGTTCTTC. The entire variable domain, with the rest obtained from reference TRBV28 and TRBJ2-1, is as follows: DVKVTQSSRYLVKRTGEKVFLECVQDMDHENMFWYRQDPGLGLRLIYFSYDVKMKEKGDIPEGYSVSREKKERFSLILESASTNQTSMYLCATSGYNEQFFGPGTRLTVL.

CDR3 residues: CASNPRGVWTDTQYF. CDR3 bases: TGTGCCAGCAACCCTAGAGGGGTTTGGACAGATACGCAGTATTTT. The chain couples TRBV6-6 to TRBJ2-3; D may correspond to TRBD1 or TRBD2 (5 bases each). This CDR3 has 15 residues. Trimming took off 7 bases at V and 3 bases at J, with 17 bases between the two ends. Germline CDR1 is MNHNY and CDR2 is SVGAGI (reference sequence).